Listed below are T cell receptor beta chains from one sample, sequenced in a study of blood T cell repertoires in COVID-19. Measured with immunoSEQ multiplex PCR; TCRdb has only the in-frame clones, and not every one. The sample holds about 140,000 clones, around 86% seen once. Sequencing was done on a sample of PBMCs or T cells enriched from blood (not recorded which). The origin of the receptors is a man aged 55 to 70 who had recovered from COVID-19. Both conserved end residues are part of each CDR3. The D gene is left open where the match is weak. Expanded clones get a size class; other rows say once, few or many, or leave the size out.

v_call: TRBV19; cdr3_length: 15; j_call: TRBJ2-6; clone_size: NA; d_call: TRBD1; cdr3_aa: CASRTRGSGANVLTF; cdr3_nt: TGTGCCAGTAGAACCAGGGGGTCTGGGGCCAACGTCCTGACTTTC
v_call: TRBV5-5; cdr3_length: 15; j_call: TRBJ2-7; clone_size: NA; d_call: TRBD1; cdr3_aa: CASSLEGDSTYEQYF; cdr3_nt: TGTGCCAGCAGCTTGGAGGGGGACAGTACCTACGAGCAGTACTTC
v_call: TRBV10-3; cdr3_length: 16; j_call: TRBJ1-2; clone_size: NA; d_call: TRBD1; cdr3_aa: CAISPILGQENYGYTF; cdr3_nt: TGTGCCATCAGTCCCATTTTGGGACAGGAGAACTATGGCTACACCTTC
v_call: TRBV19; cdr3_length: 15; j_call: TRBJ2-3; clone_size: NA; d_call: TRBD2; cdr3_aa: CASSRGSGSGDTQYF; cdr3_nt: TGTGCCAGTAGTCGTGGTAGCGGGAGTGGGGATACGCAGTATTTT
v_call: TRBV12-3/TRBV12-4; cdr3_length: 13; j_call: TRBJ1-5; clone_size: NA; d_call: NA; cdr3_aa: CASSLQVNQPQHF; cdr3_nt: TGTGCCAGCAGTTTACAGGTCAATCAGCCCCAGCATTTT
v_call: TRBV5-1; cdr3_length: 14; j_call: TRBJ2-5; clone_size: NA; d_call: NA; cdr3_aa: CASSLVQNQETQYF; cdr3_nt: TGCGCCAGCAGCTTGGTTCAAAACCAAGAGACCCAGTACTTC
v_call: TRBV11-2; cdr3_length: 14; j_call: TRBJ2-7; clone_size: NA; d_call: TRBD2; cdr3_aa: CASVEGLDTHEQYF; cdr3_nt: TGTGCCAGCGTAGAGGGACTAGATACCCACGAGCAGTACTTC
v_call: TRBV19; cdr3_length: 11; j_call: TRBJ2-5; clone_size: NA; d_call: NA; cdr3_aa: CASSIKETQYF; cdr3_nt: TGTGCCAGTAGTATTAAAGAGACCCAGTACTTC
v_call: TRBV19; cdr3_length: 15; j_call: TRBJ2-1; clone_size: NA; d_call: NA; cdr3_aa: CASSPGGLRHNEQFF; cdr3_nt: TGTGCCAGTAGTCCCGGGGGACTGAGACACAATGAGCAGTTCTTC
v_call: TRBV19; cdr3_length: 14; j_call: TRBJ1-5; clone_size: few; d_call: NA; cdr3_aa: CASSIQGRNQPQHF; cdr3_nt: TGTGCCAGTAGTATTCAGGGGCGCAATCAGCCCCAGCATTTT
v_call: TRBV5-4; cdr3_length: 14; j_call: TRBJ2-1; clone_size: once; d_call: TRBD2; cdr3_aa: CASSLRLAGNEQFF; cdr3_nt: TGTGCCAGCAGCTTGAGACTAGCCGGAAATGAGCAGTTCTTC
v_call: TRBV11-2; cdr3_length: 11; j_call: TRBJ2-1; clone_size: few; d_call: NA; cdr3_aa: CASSLLGEQFF; cdr3_nt: TGTGCCAGCAGCCTCCTCGGGGAGCAGTTCTTC
v_call: TRBV30; cdr3_length: 13; j_call: TRBJ1-1; clone_size: NA; d_call: NA; cdr3_aa: CAWSVPGITEAFF; cdr3_nt: TGTGCCTGGAGTGTACCGGGGATCACTGAAGCTTTCTTT
v_call: TRBV19; cdr3_length: 13; j_call: TRBJ1-2; clone_size: NA; d_call: NA; cdr3_aa: CASSIDKTDGYTF; cdr3_nt: TGTGCCAGTAGTATAGATAAGACAGATGGCTACACCTTC
v_call: TRBV6-5; cdr3_length: 14; j_call: TRBJ2-1; clone_size: NA; d_call: NA; cdr3_aa: CASEVPSRLNEQFF; cdr3_nt: TGTGCCAGCGAAGTGCCTAGCCGTCTCAATGAGCAGTTCTTC
v_call: TRBV15; cdr3_length: 15; j_call: TRBJ1-5; clone_size: NA; d_call: NA; cdr3_aa: CATSRRTGPDQPQHF; cdr3_nt: TGTGCCACCAGCAGGCGCACAGGTCCCGATCAGCCCCAGCATTTT
v_call: TRBV13; cdr3_length: 11; j_call: TRBJ2-7; clone_size: NA; d_call: TRBD1; cdr3_aa: CASSSEQGPQF; cdr3_nt: TGTGCCAGCAGCTCAGAACAGGGGCCGCAGTTC
v_call: TRBV7-8; cdr3_length: 13; j_call: TRBJ1-5; clone_size: few; d_call: NA; cdr3_aa: CASSPAGDQPQHF; cdr3_nt: TGTGCCAGCAGCCCCGCAGGGGACCAGCCCCAGCATTTT
v_call: TRBV18; cdr3_length: 13; j_call: TRBJ2-5; clone_size: NA; d_call: TRBD2; cdr3_aa: CASSRTRGETQYF; cdr3_nt: TGTGCCAGCTCCCGGACTAGGGGAGAGACCCAGTACTTC
v_call: TRBV5-8; cdr3_length: 16; j_call: TRBJ2-3; clone_size: NA; d_call: TRBD2; cdr3_aa: CASSYRGLAGTDTQYF; cdr3_nt: TGTGCCAGCAGCTACCGCGGGCTAGCGGGAACAGATACGCAGTATTTT
v_call: TRBV4-1; cdr3_length: 15; j_call: TRBJ2-2; clone_size: NA; d_call: TRBD2; cdr3_aa: CASRRLSGIPGELFF; cdr3_nt: TGCGCCAGCCGCAGACTTAGCGGGATCCCCGGGGAGCTGTTTTTT
v_call: TRBV28; cdr3_length: 17; j_call: TRBJ2-1; clone_size: once; d_call: TRBD2; cdr3_aa: CASGSTSGKSSYNEQFF; cdr3_nt: TGTGCCAGCGGTTCGACTAGCGGGAAGAGCTCCTACAATGAGCAGTTCTTC
v_call: TRBV7-9; cdr3_length: 15; j_call: TRBJ2-5; clone_size: NA; d_call: NA; cdr3_aa: CASSGPRGIRETQYF; cdr3_nt: TGTGCCAGCTCGGGACCGCGGGGAATTCGGGAGACCCAGTACTTC
v_call: TRBV20-1; cdr3_length: 17; j_call: TRBJ2-7; clone_size: NA; d_call: TRBD2; cdr3_aa: CSASARGTSGSIYEQYF; cdr3_nt: TGCAGTGCTAGTGCTCGAGGGACTAGCGGGAGTATCTACGAGCAGTACTTC
v_call: TRBV5-1; cdr3_length: 14; j_call: TRBJ2-7; clone_size: few; d_call: NA; cdr3_aa: CASSFAPRPYEQYF; cdr3_nt: TGCGCCAGCAGCTTTGCCCCGAGGCCCTACGAGCAGTACTTC
v_call: TRBV10-3; cdr3_length: 14; j_call: TRBJ2-2; clone_size: NA; d_call: NA; cdr3_aa: CAISGTVNTGELFF; cdr3_nt: TGTGCCATCAGTGGAACAGTGAACACCGGGGAGCTGTTTTTT
v_call: TRBV5-4; cdr3_length: 15; j_call: TRBJ2-5; clone_size: NA; d_call: TRBD2; cdr3_aa: CASSWGAGGQETQYF; cdr3_nt: TGTGCCAGCAGCTGGGGAGCGGGGGGCCAAGAGACCCAGTACTTC
v_call: TRBV18; cdr3_length: 13; j_call: TRBJ2-7; clone_size: NA; d_call: NA; cdr3_aa: CASSPRDSYEQYF; cdr3_nt: TGTGCCAGCTCACCACGAGACAGCTACGAGCAGTACTTC
v_call: TRBV6-5; cdr3_length: 15; j_call: TRBJ1-5; clone_size: NA; d_call: NA; cdr3_aa: CASLYTRGSNQPQHF; cdr3_nt: TGTGCCAGCTTATACACCCGGGGTAGCAATCAGCCCCAGCATTTT
v_call: TRBV9; cdr3_length: 13; j_call: TRBJ2-5; clone_size: once; d_call: NA; cdr3_aa: CASSLQGAETQYF; cdr3_nt: TGTGCCAGCAGCCTACAGGGAGCAGAGACCCAGTACTTC
v_call: TRBV19; cdr3_length: 14; j_call: TRBJ1-4; clone_size: NA; d_call: TRBD1; cdr3_aa: CASTPGTGGEKLFF; cdr3_nt: TGTGCCAGTACCCCCGGGACAGGGGGGGAAAAACTGTTTTTT
v_call: TRBV29-1; cdr3_length: 14; j_call: TRBJ1-1; clone_size: NA; d_call: NA; cdr3_aa: CSAGGAGWDTEAFF; cdr3_nt: TGCAGCGCCGGAGGGGCAGGTTGGGACACTGAAGCTTTCTTT
v_call: TRBV2; cdr3_length: 14; j_call: TRBJ2-7; clone_size: NA; d_call: TRBD1; cdr3_aa: CASKWDRGTYEQYF; cdr3_nt: TGTGCCAGCAAGTGGGACAGGGGCACTTACGAGCAGTACTTC
v_call: TRBV6-5; cdr3_length: 15; j_call: TRBJ1-6; clone_size: NA; d_call: NA; cdr3_aa: CASSRGDDYNSPLHF; cdr3_nt: TGTGCCAGCAGCCGCGGGGACGATTATAATTCACCCCTCCACTTT
v_call: TRBV28; cdr3_length: 12; j_call: TRBJ1-5; clone_size: once; d_call: NA; cdr3_aa: CASAESNQPQHF; cdr3_nt: TGTGCCAGCGCCGAGAGTAATCAGCCCCAGCATTTT
v_call: TRBV6-2/TRBV6-3; cdr3_length: 17; j_call: TRBJ2-1; clone_size: NA; d_call: TRBD2; cdr3_aa: CASSYPKTSGRSSEQFF; cdr3_nt: TGTGCCAGCAGTTACCCTAAGACTAGCGGGAGATCGAGTGAGCAGTTCTTC
v_call: TRBV24-1; cdr3_length: 16; j_call: TRBJ2-7; clone_size: NA; d_call: TRBD1; cdr3_aa: CATSDDGTGRFYEQYF; cdr3_nt: TGTGCCACCAGTGATGACGGGACAGGAAGGTTCTACGAGCAGTACTTC
v_call: TRBV27; cdr3_length: 16; j_call: TRBJ2-5; clone_size: NA; d_call: TRBD2; cdr3_aa: CASWGIAGGLGETQYF; cdr3_nt: TGTGCCAGCTGGGGGATCGCGGGGGGGTTGGGTGAGACCCAGTACTTC
v_call: TRBV10-1; cdr3_length: 14; j_call: TRBJ1-2; clone_size: NA; d_call: NA; cdr3_aa: CASSESGRDYGYTF; cdr3_nt: TGCGCCAGCAGTGAGTCAGGCAGGGACTATGGCTACACCTTC
v_call: TRBV19; cdr3_length: 12; j_call: TRBJ2-5; clone_size: NA; d_call: NA; cdr3_aa: CASGSRPGTQYF; cdr3_nt: TGTGCCAGTGGGAGCCGGCCAGGGACCCAGTACTTC
v_call: TRBV6-2/TRBV6-3; cdr3_length: 15; j_call: TRBJ1-2; clone_size: NA; d_call: TRBD1; cdr3_aa: CASSSDGGGVGGYTF; cdr3_nt: TGTGCCAGCAGTTCAGATGGAGGGGGCGTCGGTGGCTACACCTTC
v_call: TRBV6-6; cdr3_length: 12; j_call: TRBJ2-7; clone_size: NA; d_call: NA; cdr3_aa: CASSYSLSEQYF; cdr3_nt: TGTGCCAGCAGTTACTCGCTGAGTGAGCAGTACTTC
v_call: TRBV27; cdr3_length: 16; j_call: TRBJ1-5; clone_size: NA; d_call: NA; cdr3_aa: CASSLYPGFTQQPQHF; cdr3_nt: TGTGCCAGCAGTTTATATCCAGGGTTTACCCAACAGCCCCAGCATTTT
v_call: TRBV2; cdr3_length: 15; j_call: TRBJ1-2; clone_size: NA; d_call: NA; cdr3_aa: CASSEGPRTNYGYTF; cdr3_nt: TGTGCCAGCAGTGAGGGGCCTCGGACTAACTATGGCTACACCTTC
v_call: TRBV9; cdr3_length: 17; j_call: TRBJ2-3; clone_size: NA; d_call: TRBD2; cdr3_aa: CASSVLAGALKADTQYF; cdr3_nt: TGTGCCAGCAGCGTGCTAGCGGGAGCGCTTAAAGCAGATACGCAGTATTTT
v_call: TRBV4-2; cdr3_length: 15; j_call: TRBJ1-3; clone_size: NA; d_call: TRBD1; cdr3_aa: CASTPSGTAGNTIYF; cdr3_nt: TGTGCCAGCACCCCATCCGGGACAGCAGGAAACACCATATATTTT
v_call: TRBV11-2; cdr3_length: 17; j_call: TRBJ2-2; clone_size: few; d_call: NA; cdr3_aa: CASSPGSWQLLTGELFF; cdr3_nt: TGTGCCAGCAGCCCAGGGTCGTGGCAGCTTCTCACCGGGGAGCTGTTTTTT
v_call: TRBV19; cdr3_length: 18; j_call: TRBJ2-1; clone_size: NA; d_call: TRBD2; cdr3_aa: CASSILPPASGSTGEQFF; cdr3_nt: TGTGCCAGTAGTATATTGCCCCCGGCTAGCGGGAGCACGGGTGAGCAGTTCTTC
v_call: TRBV6-4; cdr3_length: 13; j_call: TRBJ1-1; clone_size: NA; d_call: NA; cdr3_aa: CASSAVSGTEAFF; cdr3_nt: TGTGCCAGCAGTGCCGTCTCGGGAACTGAAGCTTTCTTT
v_call: TRBV6-6; cdr3_length: 13; j_call: TRBJ1-5; clone_size: NA; d_call: NA; cdr3_aa: CASSYSIRETQHF; cdr3_nt: TGTGCCAGCAGTTACTCGATTCGAGAGACCCAGCATTTT
v_call: TRBV29-1; cdr3_length: 14; j_call: TRBJ2-3; clone_size: NA; d_call: NA; cdr3_aa: CSVDSVQSTDTQYF; cdr3_nt: TGCAGCGTTGATAGCGTGCAGAGCACAGATACGCAGTATTTT
v_call: TRBV5-1; cdr3_length: 17; j_call: TRBJ1-4; clone_size: NA; d_call: TRBD1; cdr3_aa: CASSLVTTTGVSRKLFF; cdr3_nt: TGCGCCAGCAGCTTGGTAACCACGACAGGGGTTAGCCGAAAACTGTTTTTT
v_call: TRBV30; cdr3_length: 13; j_call: TRBJ1-6; clone_size: NA; d_call: NA; cdr3_aa: CAWIQALNSPLHF; cdr3_nt: TGTGCCTGGATTCAGGCCCTGAATTCACCCCTCCACTTT
v_call: TRBV7-8; cdr3_length: 15; j_call: TRBJ1-3; clone_size: NA; d_call: TRBD1; cdr3_aa: CASSLEQGSGNTIYF; cdr3_nt: TGTGCCAGCAGCTTAGAACAGGGGTCTGGAAACACCATATATTTT
v_call: TRBV3-1/TRBV3-2; cdr3_length: 17; j_call: TRBJ1-6; clone_size: NA; d_call: TRBD1; cdr3_aa: CASSSTGTGAIDSPLHF; cdr3_nt: TGTGCCAGCAGCTCTACCGGGACAGGGGCTATTGACTCACCCCTCCACTTT
v_call: TRBV7-3; cdr3_length: 13; j_call: TRBJ2-1; clone_size: NA; d_call: NA; cdr3_aa: CASSPFTDNEQFF; cdr3_nt: TGTGCCAGCAGCCCGTTCACAGACAATGAGCAGTTCTTC
v_call: TRBV4-1; cdr3_length: 15; j_call: TRBJ2-1; clone_size: NA; d_call: NA; cdr3_aa: CASSQAGARETEQFF; cdr3_nt: TGCGCCAGCAGCCAAGCCGGGGCACGGGAGACGGAGCAGTTCTTC
v_call: TRBV4-2; cdr3_length: 12; j_call: TRBJ1-4; clone_size: once; d_call: NA; cdr3_aa: CASSQVGEKLFF; cdr3_nt: TGTGCCAGCAGCCAGGTCGGTGAAAAACTGTTTTTT
v_call: TRBV7-3; cdr3_length: 13; j_call: TRBJ2-5; clone_size: NA; d_call: NA; cdr3_aa: CASSVDSLETQYF; cdr3_nt: TGTGCCAGCAGCGTGGACAGTTTAGAGACCCAGTACTTC